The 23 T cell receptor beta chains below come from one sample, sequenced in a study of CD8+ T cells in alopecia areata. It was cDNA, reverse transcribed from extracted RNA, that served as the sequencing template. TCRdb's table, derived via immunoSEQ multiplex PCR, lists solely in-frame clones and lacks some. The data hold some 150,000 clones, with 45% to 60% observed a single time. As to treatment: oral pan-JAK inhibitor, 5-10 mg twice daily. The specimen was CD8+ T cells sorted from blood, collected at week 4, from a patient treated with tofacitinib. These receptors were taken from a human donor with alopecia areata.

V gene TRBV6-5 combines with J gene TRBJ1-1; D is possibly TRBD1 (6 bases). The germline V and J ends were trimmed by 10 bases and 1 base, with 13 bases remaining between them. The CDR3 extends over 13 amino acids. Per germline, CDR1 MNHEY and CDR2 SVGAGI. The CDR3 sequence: CATCKGGNTEAFF. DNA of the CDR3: TGTGCCACCTGCAAAGGGGGGAACACTGAAGCTTTCTTT.

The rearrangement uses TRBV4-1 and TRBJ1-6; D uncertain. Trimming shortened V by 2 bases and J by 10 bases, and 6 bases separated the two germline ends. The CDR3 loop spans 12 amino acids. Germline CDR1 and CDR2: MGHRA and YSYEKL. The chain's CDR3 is CASSQHNSPLHF. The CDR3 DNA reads TGCGCCAGCAGCCAACACAACTCACCCCTCCACTTT.

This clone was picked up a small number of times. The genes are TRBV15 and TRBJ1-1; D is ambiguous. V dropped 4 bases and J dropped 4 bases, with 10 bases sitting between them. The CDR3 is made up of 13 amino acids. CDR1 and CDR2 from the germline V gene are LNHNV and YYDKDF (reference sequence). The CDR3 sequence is CATSTGWATEAFF. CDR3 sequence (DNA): TGTGCCACCAGCACTGGGTGGGCCACTGAAGCTTTCTTT.

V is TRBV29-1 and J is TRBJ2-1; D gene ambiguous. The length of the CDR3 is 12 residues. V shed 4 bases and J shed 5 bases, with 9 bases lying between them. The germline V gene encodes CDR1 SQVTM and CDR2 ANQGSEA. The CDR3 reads CSVGDPNNEQFF. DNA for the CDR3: TGCAGCGTTGGGGATCCCAACAATGAGCAGTTCTTC.

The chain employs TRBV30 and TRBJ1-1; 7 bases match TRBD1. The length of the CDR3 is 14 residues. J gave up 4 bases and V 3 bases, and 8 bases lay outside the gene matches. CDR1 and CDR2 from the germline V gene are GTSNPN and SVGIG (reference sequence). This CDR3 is CAWSYPGTVTEAFF. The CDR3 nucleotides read TGTGCCTGGAGCTACCCGGGGACAGTCACTGAAGCTTTCTTT.

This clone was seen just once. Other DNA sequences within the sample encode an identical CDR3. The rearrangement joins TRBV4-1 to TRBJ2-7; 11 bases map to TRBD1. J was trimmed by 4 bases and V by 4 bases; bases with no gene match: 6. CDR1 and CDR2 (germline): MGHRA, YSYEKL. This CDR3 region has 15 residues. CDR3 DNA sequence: TGCGCCAGCAGCCCCCGGGACAGGGGGTCATACGAGCAGTACTTC. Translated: CASSPRDRGSYEQYF.

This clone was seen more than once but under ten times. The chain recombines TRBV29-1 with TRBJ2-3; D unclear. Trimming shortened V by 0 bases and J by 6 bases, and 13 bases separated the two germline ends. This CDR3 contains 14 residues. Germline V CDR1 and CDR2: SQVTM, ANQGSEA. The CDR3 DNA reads TGCAGCGTTGAAGATCCTGGCCTTCCGGATACGCAGTATTTT. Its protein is CSVEDPGLPDTQYF.

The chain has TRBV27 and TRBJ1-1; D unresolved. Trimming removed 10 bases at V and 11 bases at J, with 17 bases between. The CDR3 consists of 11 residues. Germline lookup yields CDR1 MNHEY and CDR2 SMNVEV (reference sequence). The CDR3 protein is CATRDGRGAFF. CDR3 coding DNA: TGTGCCACCAGAGACGGTAGAGGCGCTTTCTTT.

The CDR3 DNA is TGTGCCAGCAGCCCTAGTACAGGGCCGAACTATGGCTACACCTTC. It is translated as CASSPSTGPNYGYTF. V usage is TRBV9 and J usage is TRBJ1-2; possibly TRBD1 for D (6 bases). In germline, CDR1 is SGDLS, CDR2 YYNGEE. V lost 4 bases and J 2 bases, leaving 15 bases between the germline ends. The length of the CDR3 is 15 residues.

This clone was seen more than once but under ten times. CDR3 region: CASSTTGGGSDTQYF. The CDR3 coding sequence is TGTGCCAGCAGCACGACAGGGGGCGGGTCAGATACGCAGTATTTT. The genes are TRBV5-6 and TRBJ2-3; 10 nucleotides match TRBD1. V was clipped by 4 bases and J by 4 bases; unmatched bases: 6. Germline CDR1 and CDR2: SGHDT and YYEEEE. This CDR3 region has 15 residues.

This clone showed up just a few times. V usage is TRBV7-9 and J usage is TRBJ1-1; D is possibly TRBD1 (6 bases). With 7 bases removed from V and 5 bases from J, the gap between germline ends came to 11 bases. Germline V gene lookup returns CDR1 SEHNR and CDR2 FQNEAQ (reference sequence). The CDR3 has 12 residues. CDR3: CASTGARTEAFF. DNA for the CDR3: TGTGCCAGCACGGGGGCCAGAACTGAAGCTTTCTTT.

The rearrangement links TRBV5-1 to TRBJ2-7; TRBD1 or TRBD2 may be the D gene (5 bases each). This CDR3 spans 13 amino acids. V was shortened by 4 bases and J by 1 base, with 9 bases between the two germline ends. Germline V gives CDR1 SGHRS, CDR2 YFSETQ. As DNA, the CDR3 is TGCGCCAGCAGCACGGGACCATCCTACGAGCAGTACTTC. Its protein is CASSTGPSYEQYF.

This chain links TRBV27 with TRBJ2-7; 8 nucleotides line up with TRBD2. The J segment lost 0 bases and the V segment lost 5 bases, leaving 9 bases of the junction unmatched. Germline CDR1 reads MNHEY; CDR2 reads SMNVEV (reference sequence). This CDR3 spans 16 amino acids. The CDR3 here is CASSPLSGVSSYEQYF. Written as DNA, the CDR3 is TGTGCCAGCAGTCCACTTAGCGGGGTAAGCTCCTACGAGCAGTACTTC.

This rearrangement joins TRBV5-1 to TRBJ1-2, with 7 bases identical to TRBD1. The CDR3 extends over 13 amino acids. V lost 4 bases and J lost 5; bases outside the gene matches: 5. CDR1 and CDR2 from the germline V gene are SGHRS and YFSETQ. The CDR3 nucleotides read TGCGCCAGCAGCCACAGGGGTGAATATGGCTACACCTTC. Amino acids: CASSHRGEYGYTF.

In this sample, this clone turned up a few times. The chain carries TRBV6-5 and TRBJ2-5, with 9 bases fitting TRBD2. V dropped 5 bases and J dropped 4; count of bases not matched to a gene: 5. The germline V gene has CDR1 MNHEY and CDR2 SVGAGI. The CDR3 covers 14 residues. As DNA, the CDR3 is TGTGCCAGCAGTCAGCTAGCGGGGTTAGAGACCCAGTACTTC. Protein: CASSQLAGLETQYF.

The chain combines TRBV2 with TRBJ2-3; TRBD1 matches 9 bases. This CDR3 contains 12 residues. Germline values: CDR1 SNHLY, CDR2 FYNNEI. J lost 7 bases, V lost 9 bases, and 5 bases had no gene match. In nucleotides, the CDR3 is TGTGCCAGTTTCGGACAGGGGAATACGCAGTATTTT. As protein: CASFGQGNTQYF. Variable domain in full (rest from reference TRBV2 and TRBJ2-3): EPEVTQTPSHQVTQMGQEVILRCVPISNHLYFYWYRQILGQKVEFLVSFYNNEISEKSEIFDDQFSVERPDGSNFTLKIRSTKLEDSAMYFCASFGQGNTQYFGPGTRLTVL.

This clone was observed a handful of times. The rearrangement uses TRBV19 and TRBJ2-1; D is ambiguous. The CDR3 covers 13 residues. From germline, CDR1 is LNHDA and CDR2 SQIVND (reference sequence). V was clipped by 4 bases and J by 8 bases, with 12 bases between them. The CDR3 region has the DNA TGTGCCAGTAGTACGCCGACCCGGCATGAGCAGTTCTTC. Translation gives CASSTPTRHEQFF.

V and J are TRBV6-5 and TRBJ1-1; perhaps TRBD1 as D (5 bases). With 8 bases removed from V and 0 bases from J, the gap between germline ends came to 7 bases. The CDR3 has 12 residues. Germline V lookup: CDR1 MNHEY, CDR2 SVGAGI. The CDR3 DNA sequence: TGTGCCAGCGAAGGGGTGAACACTGAAGCTTTCTTT. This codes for CASEGVNTEAFF.

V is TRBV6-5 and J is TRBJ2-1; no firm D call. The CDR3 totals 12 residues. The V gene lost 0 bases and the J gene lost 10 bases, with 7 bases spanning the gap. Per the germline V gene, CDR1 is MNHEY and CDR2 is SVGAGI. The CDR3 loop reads CASSYSTYEQFF. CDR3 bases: TGTGCCAGCAGTTACTCCACCTACGAGCAGTTCTTC.

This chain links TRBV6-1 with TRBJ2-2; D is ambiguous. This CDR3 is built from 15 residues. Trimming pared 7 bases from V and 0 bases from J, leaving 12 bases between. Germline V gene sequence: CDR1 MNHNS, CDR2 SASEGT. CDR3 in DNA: TGTGCCAGCAAACCGATTAAAGCGAACACCGGGGAGCTGTTTTTT. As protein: CASKPIKANTGELFF.

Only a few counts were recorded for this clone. CDR3 sequence reads: CASSSGEAGANVLTF. The DNA of the CDR3 is TGTGCCAGCAGCTCAGGGGAGGCTGGGGCCAACGTCCTGACTTTC. This rearrangement joins TRBV13 to TRBJ2-6; perhaps D is TRBD1 or TRBD2 (6 bases each). Germline V gene data show CDR1 as PRHDT and CDR2 as FYEKMQ (reference sequence). This CDR3 is built from 15 residues. V dropped 4 bases and J dropped 2 bases, with 9 bases sitting between them.

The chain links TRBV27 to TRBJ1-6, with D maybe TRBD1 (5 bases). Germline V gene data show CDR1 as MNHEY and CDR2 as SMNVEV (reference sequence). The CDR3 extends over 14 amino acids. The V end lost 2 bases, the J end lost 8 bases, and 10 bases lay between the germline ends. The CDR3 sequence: CASSLRGPYSPLHF. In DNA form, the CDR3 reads TGTGCCAGCAGTTTAAGGGGTCCCTATTCACCCCTCCACTTT.

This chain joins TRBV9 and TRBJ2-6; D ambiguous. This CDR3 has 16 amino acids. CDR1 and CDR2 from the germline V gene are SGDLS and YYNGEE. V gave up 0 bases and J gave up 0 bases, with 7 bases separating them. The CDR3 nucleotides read TGTGCCAGCAGCGTAGATCCGAGCTCTGGGGCCAACGTCCTGACTTTC. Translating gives CASSVDPSSGANVLTF.